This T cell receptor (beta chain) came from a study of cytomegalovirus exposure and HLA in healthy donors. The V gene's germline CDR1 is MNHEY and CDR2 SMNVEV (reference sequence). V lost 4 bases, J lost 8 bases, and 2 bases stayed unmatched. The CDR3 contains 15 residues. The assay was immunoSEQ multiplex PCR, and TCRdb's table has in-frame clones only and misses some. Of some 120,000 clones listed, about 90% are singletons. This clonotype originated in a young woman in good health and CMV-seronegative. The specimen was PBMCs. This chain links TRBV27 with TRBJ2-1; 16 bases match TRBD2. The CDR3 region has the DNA TGTGCCAGCAGTTGGGGGACTAGCGGGAGGGATGAGCAGTTCTTC. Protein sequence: CASSWGTSGRDEQFF.